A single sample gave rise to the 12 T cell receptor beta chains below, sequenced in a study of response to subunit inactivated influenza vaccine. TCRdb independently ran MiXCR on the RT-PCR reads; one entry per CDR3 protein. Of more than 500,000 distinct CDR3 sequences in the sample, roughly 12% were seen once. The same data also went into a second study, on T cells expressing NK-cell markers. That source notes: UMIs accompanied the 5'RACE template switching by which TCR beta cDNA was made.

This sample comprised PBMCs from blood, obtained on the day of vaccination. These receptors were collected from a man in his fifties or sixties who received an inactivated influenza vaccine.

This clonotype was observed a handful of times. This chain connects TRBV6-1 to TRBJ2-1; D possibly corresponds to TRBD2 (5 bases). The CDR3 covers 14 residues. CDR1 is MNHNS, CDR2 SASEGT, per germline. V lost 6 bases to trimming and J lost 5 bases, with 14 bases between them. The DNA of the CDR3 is TGTGCCAGCAGAAGCGGACGGACGAACAATGAGCAGTTCTTC. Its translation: CASRSGRTNNEQFF.

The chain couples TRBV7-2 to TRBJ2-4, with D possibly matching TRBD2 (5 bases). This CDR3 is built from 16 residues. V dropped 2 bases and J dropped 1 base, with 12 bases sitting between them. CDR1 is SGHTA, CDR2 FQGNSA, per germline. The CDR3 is CASSLSAQRAKNIQYF. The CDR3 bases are TGTGCCAGCAGCTTATCCGCTCAGCGGGCCAAAAACATTCAGTACTTC.

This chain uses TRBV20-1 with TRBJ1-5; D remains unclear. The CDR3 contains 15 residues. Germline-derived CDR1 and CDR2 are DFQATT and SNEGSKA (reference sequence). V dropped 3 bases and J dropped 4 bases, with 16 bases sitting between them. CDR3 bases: TGCAGTGCTAGTGGGCTAGAAACCGTTAATCAGCCCCAGCATTTT. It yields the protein CSASGLETVNQPQHF.

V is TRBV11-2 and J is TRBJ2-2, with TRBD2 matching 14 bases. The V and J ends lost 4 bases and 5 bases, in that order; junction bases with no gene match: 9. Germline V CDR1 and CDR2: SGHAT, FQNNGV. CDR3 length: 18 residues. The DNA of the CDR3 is TGTGCCAGCAGCTCCCGGACTAGCGGGAGGACTCAAACCGGGGAGCTGTTTTTT. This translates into CASSSRTSGRTQTGELFF.

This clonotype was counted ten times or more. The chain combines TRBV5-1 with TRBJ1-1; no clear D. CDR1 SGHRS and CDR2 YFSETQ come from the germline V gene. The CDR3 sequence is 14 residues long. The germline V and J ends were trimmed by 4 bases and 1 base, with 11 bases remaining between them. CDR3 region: CASSPSGWNTEAFF. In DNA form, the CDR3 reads TGCGCCAGCAGCCCCTCGGGGTGGAACACTGAAGCTTTCTTT.

The CDR3 here is CASSQGVRNEQYF. Written as DNA, the CDR3 is TGTGCCAGCAGCCAAGGAGTTAGAAACGAGCAGTACTTC. The chain joins TRBV3-1 to TRBJ2-7; no reliable D call. Germline-derived CDR1 and CDR2 are LGHDT and YNNKEL (reference sequence). This CDR3 has 13 amino acids. V dropped 1 base and J dropped 5 bases, with 9 bases sitting between them.

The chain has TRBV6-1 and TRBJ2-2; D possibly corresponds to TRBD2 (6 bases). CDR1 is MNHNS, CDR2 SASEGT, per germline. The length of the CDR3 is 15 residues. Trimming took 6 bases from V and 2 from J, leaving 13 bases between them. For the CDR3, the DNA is TGTGCCAGCAGACTTGCGGGACGCAACACCGGGGAGCTGTTTTTT. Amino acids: CASRLAGRNTGELFF.

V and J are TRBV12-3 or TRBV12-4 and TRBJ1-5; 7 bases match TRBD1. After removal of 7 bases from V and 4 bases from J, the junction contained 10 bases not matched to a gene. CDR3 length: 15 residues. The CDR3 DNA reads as TGTGCCAGCACTCTCCTGGACAGGCCTAATCAGCCCCAGCATTTT. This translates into CASTLLDRPNQPQHF.

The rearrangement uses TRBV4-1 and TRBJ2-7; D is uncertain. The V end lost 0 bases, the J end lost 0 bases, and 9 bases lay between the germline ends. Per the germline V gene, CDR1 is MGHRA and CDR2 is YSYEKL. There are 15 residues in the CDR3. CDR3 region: CASSQDLQLSYEQYF. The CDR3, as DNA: TGCGCCAGCAGCCAAGATTTGCAGCTCTCCTACGAGCAGTACTTC.

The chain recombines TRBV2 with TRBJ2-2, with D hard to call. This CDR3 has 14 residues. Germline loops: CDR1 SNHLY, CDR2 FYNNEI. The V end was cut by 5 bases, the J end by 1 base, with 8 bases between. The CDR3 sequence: CASSQTVNTGELFF. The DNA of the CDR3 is TGTGCCAGCAGTCAGACGGTGAACACCGGGGAGCTGTTTTTT.

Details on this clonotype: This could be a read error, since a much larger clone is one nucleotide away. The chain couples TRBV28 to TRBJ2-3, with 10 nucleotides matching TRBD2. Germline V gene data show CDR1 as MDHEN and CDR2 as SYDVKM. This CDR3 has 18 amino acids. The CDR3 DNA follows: TGTGCCAGCAGTTTATGGGCTAGCGGGGGCAGTAGCACAGATATGCAGTATTTT. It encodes CASSLWASGGSSTDMQYF.

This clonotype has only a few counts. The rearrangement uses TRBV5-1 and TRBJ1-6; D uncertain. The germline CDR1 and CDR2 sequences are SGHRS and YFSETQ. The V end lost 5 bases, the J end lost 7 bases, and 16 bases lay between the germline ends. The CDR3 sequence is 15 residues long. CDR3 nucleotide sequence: TGCGCCAGCAGTCTTATCAACGGGAAGAATTCACCCCTCCACTTT. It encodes CASSLINGKNSPLHF.